Presented here are 26 T cell receptor beta chains from one specimen sequenced in a study of cytomegalovirus exposure and HLA in healthy donors. Amplification used 60 Vbeta primers and 13 Jbeta primers. TCRdb's copy holds only in-frame clones and misses some; the assay was immunoSEQ multiplex PCR. This sample has approximately 180,000 clones; more than 85% occur once, and the top ten carry more than 0.2%. Material: PBMCs. The receptor source for this set is a girl in the first two years of life in good health and CMV-seronegative.

This chain links TRBV21-1 with TRBJ2-1; the table assigns TRBD2, which was not confirmed against the DNA. TRBV21-1 is tagged as a pseudogene. This CDR3 is built from 19 residues. CDR3 DNA sequence: TGTGCCAGCAGCAAATATCTAGCGGGGGGGTTTAGGGCCTACAATGAGCAGTTCTTC. Its translation is CASSKYLAGGFRAYNEQFF.

The chain joins TRBV27 to TRBJ2-7; TRBD1 agrees at 9 bases. The CDR3 spans 15 residues. The V segment lost 6 bases and the J segment 3 bases; nucleotides outside the gene matches: 9. Germline CDR1 reads MNHEY; CDR2 reads SMNVEV (reference sequence). DNA for the CDR3: TGTGCCAGCAGCCATACCGGGACAGGGTTCTACGAGCAGTACTTC. This encodes CASSHTGTGFYEQYF.

This clone was observed a single time. This chain joins TRBV19 and TRBJ2-1, with 7 bases identical to TRBD2. V lost 4 bases, J lost 8 bases, and 5 bases stayed unmatched. Germline values: CDR1 LNHDA, CDR2 SQIVND (reference sequence). The CDR3 covers 13 residues. CDR3 in DNA: TGTGCCAGTAGTACGGGACTATTCCATGAGCAGTTCTTC. It specifies CASSTGLFHEQFF. Full variable domain (outside the CDR3, taken from reference TRBV19 and TRBJ2-1): DGGITQSPKYLFRKEGQNVTLSCEQNLNHDAMYWYRQDPGQGLRLIYYSQIVNDFQKGDIAEGYSVSREKKESFPLTVTSAQKNPTAFYLCASSTGLFHEQFFGPGTRLTVL.

This clone has a single count. The V gene is TRBV13, the J gene TRBJ1-6, with TRBD1 matching 9 bases. Germline CDR1 and CDR2: PRHDT and FYEKMQ (reference sequence). The length of the CDR3 is 16 residues. Germline trimming cut 0 bases from V and 6 bases from J; bases unmatched to any gene: 3. DNA of the CDR3: TGTGCCAGCAGCTTAGGACAGGGGGCTGGTAATTCACCCCTCCACTTT. Its protein is CASSLGQGAGNSPLHF. Supplemented by reference TRBV13 and TRBJ1-6, the full variable domain reads AAGVIQSPRHLIKEKRETATLKCYPIPRHDTVYWYQQGPGQDPQFLISFYEKMQSDKGSIPDRFSAQQFSDYHSELNMSSLELGDSALYFCASSLGQGAGNSPLHFGNGTRLTVT.

V gene TRBV6-1 combines with J gene TRBJ2-5; D possibly corresponds to TRBD2 (7 bases). The CDR3 runs to 14 residues. Germline V gene lookup returns CDR1 MNHNS and CDR2 SASEGT. Trimming shortened V by 1 base and J by 5 bases, and 11 bases separated the two germline ends. The CDR3 protein is CASSEGGGLETQYF. The CDR3 DNA reads as TGTGCCAGCAGTGAAGGGGGGGGGCTTGAGACCCAGTACTTC.

The chain recombines TRBV4-1 with TRBJ2-1; 13 nucleotides match TRBD2. This CDR3 has 19 amino acids. The ends lost 0 bases at V and 7 bases at J; junction bases unmatched: 12. Germline CDR1 and CDR2: MGHRA and YSYEKL. Here the CDR3 DNA reads TGCGCCAGCAGCCAAGAATTGCGAAATTGGGGACTAGCGGGAAATGAGCAGTTCTTC. It translates to CASSQELRNWGLAGNEQFF.

The V gene is TRBV19, the J gene TRBJ1-5; the match to TRBD1 covers 9 bases. V lost 7 bases to trimming and J lost 3 bases; unmatched junction nucleotides: 7. The CDR3 contains 15 residues. The germline CDR1 and CDR2 sequences are LNHDA and SQIVND (reference sequence). The CDR3 spells CASTKGTGFNQPQHF. The DNA of the CDR3 is TGTGCCAGTACAAAGGGGACAGGGTTCAATCAGCCCCAGCATTTT.

This clone occurred once. The V gene is TRBV18, the J gene TRBJ2-7; 8 positions agree with TRBD1. Germline CDR1 and CDR2: KGHSH and LQKENI. V gave up 5 bases and J gave up 11 bases; unmatched junction bases: 11. CDR3 length equals 13 residues. The chain's CDR3 is CASSGDRRRQEYF. For the CDR3, the DNA is TGTGCCAGCTCAGGGGACAGGAGGAGACAGGAGTACTTC.

The rearrangement links TRBV4-1 to TRBJ2-5, with no clear D. Trimming left V 3 bases short and J 1 base short, with 6 bases between. The CDR3 runs to 13 residues. CDR1 is MGHRA, CDR2 YSYEKL, per germline. This chain's CDR3 is CASSQVGQETQYF. The CDR3 DNA reads TGCGCCAGCAGCCAGGTCGGCCAAGAGACCCAGTACTTC.

The V call is TRBV25-1, the J call TRBJ2-7; D is possibly TRBD2 (6 bases). CDR3 length: 14 amino acids. Deletions cut 3 bases from V and 3 bases from J, with 12 bases between. Germline CDR1 MGHDK, CDR2 SYGVNS. The CDR3 DNA sequence: TGTGCCAGCAGTGAGAGGCTAGCGCGCTACGAGCAGTACTTC. Residues: CASSERLARYEQYF.

The chain links TRBV7-2 to TRBJ1-2, with 8 bases fitting TRBD1. There are 14 residues in the CDR3. V lost 4 bases, J lost 0 bases, and 1 base stayed unmatched. Germline V gene sequence: CDR1 SGHTA, CDR2 FQGNSA. CDR3 loop: CASSSTGANYGYTF. The CDR3 bases are TGTGCCAGCAGCTCGACAGGGGCTAACTATGGCTACACCTTC.

The rearrangement joins TRBV6-1 to TRBJ2-5; the D gene is possibly TRBD1 (6 bases). V lost 7 bases to trimming and J lost 4 bases, with 13 bases between them. CDR3 length equals 13 residues. Germline V gene data show CDR1 as MNHNS and CDR2 as SASEGT. This CDR3 reads CASTRQVLETQYF. The CDR3 coding sequence is TGTGCCAGCACCCGACAGGTTTTAGAGACCCAGTACTTC.

This clone was seen only once. The chain joins TRBV29-1 to TRBJ1-2; 8 bases are a match to TRBD1. After removal of 4 bases from V and 5 bases from J, the junction contained 6 bases not matched to a gene. CDR3 size: 13 residues. The V gene's germline CDR1 is SQVTM and CDR2 ANQGSEA. The CDR3 bases are TGCAGCGTTGGGAGCCAGGGGGCGTATGGCTACACCTTC. Encoded protein: CSVGSQGAYGYTF.

The gene calls are TRBV7-6 and TRBJ1-2; 7 bases are shared with TRBD1. The trim removed 1 base at V and 1 base at J, leaving 6 bases unmatched. The CDR3 covers 16 residues. Germline-derived CDR1 and CDR2 are SGHVS and FNYEAQ. CDR3 loop: CASSLGTGDRNYGYTF. The CDR3 DNA reads as TGTGCCAGCAGCTTAGGCACAGGGGATCGTAACTATGGCTACACCTTC.

This clone is a singleton in its sample. The V and J genes are TRBV27 and TRBJ1-6; D unclear. This CDR3 comprises 17 residues. V lost 3 bases and J 0 bases, leaving 12 bases between the germline ends. In germline, CDR1 is MNHEY, CDR2 SMNVEV (reference sequence). The CDR3 coding sequence is TGTGCCAGCAGTTTTTCGTCGGGGAGCTCCTATAATTCACCCCTCCACTTT. Its translation: CASSFSSGSSYNSPLHF.

The chain employs TRBV6-5 and TRBJ1-2; a possible D gene is TRBD1 (5 bases). The V and J ends lost 0 bases and 6 bases respectively, with 17 bases between them. CDR1 is MNHEY and CDR2 is SVGAGI in the germline V gene. The CDR3 runs 16 residues. CDR3: CASSYSVGARYDGYTF. The CDR3 nucleotides read TGTGCCAGCAGTTACTCGGTAGGGGCCCGTTATGATGGCTACACCTTC.

The rearrangement links TRBV27 to TRBJ2-1; D is undetermined. The V gene lost 5 bases and the J gene lost 10 bases, with 15 bases spanning the gap. CDR3 length equals 13 residues. Germline V gene lookup returns CDR1 MNHEY and CDR2 SMNVEV (reference sequence). CDR3 sequence (DNA): TGTGCCAGCAGTCCAAAGACAACGAGAGAGCAGTTCTTC. This encodes CASSPKTTREQFF.

The CDR3, as DNA: TGCGCCAGCAGCTATGGACTAGCGGGAGTACCCGAGCAGTACTTC. It specifies CASSYGLAGVPEQYF. This chain joins TRBV5-1 and TRBJ2-7; 13 bases agree with TRBD2. The V segment lost 3 bases and the J segment 6 bases; nucleotides outside the gene matches: 6. The CDR3 is made up of 15 amino acids. Per germline, CDR1 SGHRS and CDR2 YFSETQ.

The chain employs TRBV7-8 and TRBJ2-7, with 9 nucleotides matching TRBD1. CDR1 is SGHVS, CDR2 FQNEAQ, per germline. With V trimmed by 6 bases and J by 6 bases, 15 bases remained unmatched. This CDR3 region has 16 residues. Here the CDR3 reads CASSSGRDRVYGEQYF. The CDR3 nucleotides are TGTGCCAGCAGTTCTGGTCGGGACAGGGTATACGGCGAGCAGTACTTC. Based on the CDR3 plus reference TRBV7-8 and TRBJ2-7, the full variable domain is GAGVSQSPRYKVAKRGQDVALRCDPISGHVSLFWYQQALGQGPEFLTYFQNEAQLDKSGLPSDRFFAERPEGSVSTLKIQRTQQEDSAVYLCASSSGRDRVYGEQYFGPGTRLTVT.

The genes are TRBV10-3 and TRBJ2-7; TRBD1 might be the D (5 bases). The CDR3 sequence is 15 residues long. V was shortened by 5 bases and J by 0 bases, with 14 bases between the two germline ends. In germline, CDR1 is ENHRY, CDR2 SYGVKD. As DNA, the CDR3 is TGTGCCATCAGTAGTGGGGCGAGCAACTCCTACGAGCAGTACTTC. Amino acid sequence: CAISSGASNSYEQYF.

This CDR3 reads CASSLLGPSSYNSPLHF. DNA of the CDR3: TGTGCCAGCAGCTTACTTGGGCCCAGCTCCTATAATTCACCCCTCCACTTT. The chain joins TRBV13 to TRBJ1-6; the D is unclear. V dropped 2 bases and J dropped 0 bases, with 11 bases sitting between them. The germline CDR1 and CDR2 sequences are PRHDT and FYEKMQ (reference sequence). The CDR3 extends over 17 amino acids.

The chain carries TRBV30 and TRBJ2-7; D perhaps matches TRBD2 (6 bases). Germline V gene sequence: CDR1 GTSNPN, CDR2 SVGIG (reference sequence). V was clipped by 0 bases and J by 0 bases, with 15 bases between them. This CDR3 spans 16 amino acids. CDR3 bases: TGTGCCTGGAGTGTACTCGGGCGGGGTAGCTCCTACGAGCAGTACTTC. Its protein is CAWSVLGRGSSYEQYF.

This chain joins TRBV11-1 and TRBJ2-1, with unresolved D. This CDR3 has 14 residues. Germline CDR1 reads SGHAT; CDR2 reads FQDESV (reference sequence). Trimming shortened V by 1 base and J by 8 bases, and 12 bases separated the two germline ends. DNA for the CDR3: TGTGCCAGCAGCTTAGGCTTGGGCCCCCATGAGCAGTTCTTC. Amino acids: CASSLGLGPHEQFF.

This clone was detected a few times. The chain couples TRBV11-2 to TRBJ2-1; TRBD2 might be the D (6 bases). The V gene's germline CDR1 is SGHAT and CDR2 FQNNGV. This CDR3 has 15 residues. V was trimmed by 4 bases and J by 5 bases, leaving 15 bases between them. Here the CDR3 DNA reads TGTGCCAGCAGCTCGGTCGGGGGAGCCCACAATGAGCAGTTCTTC. It specifies CASSSVGGAHNEQFF.

This rearrangement joins TRBV6-5 to TRBJ1-2, with D uncertain. CDR3 length: 15 residues. Germline-derived CDR1 and CDR2 are MNHEY and SVGAGI. Trimming took 6 bases from V and 0 from J, leaving 14 bases between them. The CDR3 DNA follows: TGTGCCAGCAGAGGACTGGAGACGTCTAACTATGGCTACACCTTC. Encoded protein: CASRGLETSNYGYTF.

This rearrangement joins TRBV6-5 to TRBJ2-2, with 7 bases matching TRBD1. This CDR3 spans 15 amino acids. The V gene end was trimmed by 6 bases and the J gene end by 3 bases; junction bases not matched to a gene: 7. In germline, CDR1 is MNHEY, CDR2 SVGAGI. CDR3 coding DNA: TGTGCCAGCAGATTGGGACAGCTTCACACCGGGGAGCTGTTTTTT. Encoded protein: CASRLGQLHTGELFF.